This TCR beta chain was sequenced for a study of OX40 agonist ivuxolimab in advanced cancers. Germline V gives CDR1 SGHAT, CDR2 FQNNGV. V lost 5 bases and J 0 bases, leaving 8 bases between the germline ends. The CDR3 loop spans 14 amino acids. The table came from immunoSEQ multiplex PCR; TCRdb's copy has only in-frame clones and leaves some out. Found here are some 51,000 clones, 85% to 90% of them singletons; the top ten hold 40% to 50%. This chain links TRBV11-2 with TRBJ2-1, with D tentatively TRBD2 (5 bases). The specimen comprised CD4+ or CD8+ T cells sorted from blood, sampled in a trial of the OX40 agonist ivuxolimab. The sequence came from an adult with an advanced solid tumor such as melanoma, head and neck, liver or kidney cancer. CDR3 protein: CASSEGNSYNEQFF. The CDR3 DNA follows: TGTGCCAGCAGCGAGGGTAACTCCTACAATGAGCAGTTCTTC.